The clone carrying this TCR beta chain appeared a single time. The sample belongs to a study of CD8 T cells in ankylosing spondylitis. Quantitative 5'-RACE with molecular barcodes generated TCR beta libraries. TCRdb fed the 5' RACE reads into MiXCR, producing one record per CDR3 protein. Among about 240,000 distinct CDR3 sequences, 20% to 30% were seen once, and the ten largest hold 0.5% to 0.65%. The V gene's germline CDR1 is SNHLY and CDR2 FYNNEI. The length of the CDR3 is 14 residues. V lost 6 bases to trimming and J lost 5 bases, with 16 bases between them. This TCR was sampled from a male donor with ankylosing spondylitis or in good health (not recorded which). The genes are TRBV2 and TRBJ2-5; TRBD2 is a possible D gene (6 bases). Sequencing was performed on blood, either unsorted or a sorted T cell fraction (not recorded which). The CDR3 DNA follows: TGTGCCAGCAGGGAGCGGGCAAGGGTGGAGACCCAGTACTTC. The encoded protein is CASRERARVETQYF.